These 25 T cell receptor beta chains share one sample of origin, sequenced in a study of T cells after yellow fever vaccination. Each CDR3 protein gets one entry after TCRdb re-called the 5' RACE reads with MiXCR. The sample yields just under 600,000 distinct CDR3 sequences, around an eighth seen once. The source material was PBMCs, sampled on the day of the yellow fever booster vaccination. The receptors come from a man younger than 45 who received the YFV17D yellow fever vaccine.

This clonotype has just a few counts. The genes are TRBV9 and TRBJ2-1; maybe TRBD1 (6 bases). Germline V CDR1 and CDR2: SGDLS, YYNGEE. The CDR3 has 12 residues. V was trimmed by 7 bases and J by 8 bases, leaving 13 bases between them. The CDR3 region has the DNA TGTGCCAGCGGCTCCGCAGGGGATGAGCAGTTCTTC. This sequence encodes CASGSAGDEQFF. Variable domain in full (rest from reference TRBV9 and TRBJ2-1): DSGVTQTPKHLITATGQRVTLRCSPRSGDLSVYWYQQSLDQGLQFLIQYYNGEERAKGNILERFSAQQFPDLHSELNLSSLELGDSALYFCASGSAGDEQFFGPGTRLTVL.

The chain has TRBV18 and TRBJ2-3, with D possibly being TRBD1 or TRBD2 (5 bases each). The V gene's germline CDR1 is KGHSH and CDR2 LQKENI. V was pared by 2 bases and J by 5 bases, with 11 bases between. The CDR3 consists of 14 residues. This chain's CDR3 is CASSPRGTGDTQYF. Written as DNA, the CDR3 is TGTGCCAGCTCACCAAGAGGGACGGGAGATACGCAGTATTTT. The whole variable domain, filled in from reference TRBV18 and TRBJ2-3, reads NAGVMQNPRHLVRRRGQEARLRCSPMKGHSHVYWYRQLPEEGLKFMVYLQKENIIDESGMPKERFSAEFPKEGPSILRIQQVVRGDSAAYFCASSPRGTGDTQYFGPGTRLTVL.

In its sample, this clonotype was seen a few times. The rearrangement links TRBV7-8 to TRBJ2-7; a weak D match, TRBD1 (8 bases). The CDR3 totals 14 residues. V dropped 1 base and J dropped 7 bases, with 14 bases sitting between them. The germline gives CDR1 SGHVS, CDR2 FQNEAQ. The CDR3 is CASSLGNRGGEQYF. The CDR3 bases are TGTGCCAGCAGCTTAGGAAACAGGGGGGGGGAGCAGTACTTC. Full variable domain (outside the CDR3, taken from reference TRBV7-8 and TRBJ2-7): GAGVSQSPRYKVAKRGQDVALRCDPISGHVSLFWYQQALGQGPEFLTYFQNEAQLDKSGLPSDRFFAERPEGSVSTLKIQRTQQEDSAVYLCASSLGNRGGEQYFGPGTRLTVT.

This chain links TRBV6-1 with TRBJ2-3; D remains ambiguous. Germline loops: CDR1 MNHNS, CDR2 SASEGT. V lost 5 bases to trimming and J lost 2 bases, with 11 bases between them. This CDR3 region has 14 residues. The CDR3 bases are TGTGCCAGCAGTCCCTTTCCTGCCACAGATACGCAGTATTTT. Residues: CASSPFPATDTQYF.

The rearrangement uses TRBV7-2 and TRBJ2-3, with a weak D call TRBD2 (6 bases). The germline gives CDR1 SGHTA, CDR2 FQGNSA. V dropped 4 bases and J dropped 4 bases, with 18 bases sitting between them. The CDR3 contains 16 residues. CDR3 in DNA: TGTGCCAGCAGCTCCCTAGCGAGATTGAATGCAGATACGCAGTATTTT. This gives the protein CASSSLARLNADTQYF.

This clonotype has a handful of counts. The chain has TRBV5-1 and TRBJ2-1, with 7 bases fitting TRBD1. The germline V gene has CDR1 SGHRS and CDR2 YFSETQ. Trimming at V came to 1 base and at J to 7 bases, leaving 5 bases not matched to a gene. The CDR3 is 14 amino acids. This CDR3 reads CASSLRGTANEQFF. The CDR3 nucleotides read TGCGCCAGCAGCTTGAGGGGGACAGCAAATGAGCAGTTCTTC.

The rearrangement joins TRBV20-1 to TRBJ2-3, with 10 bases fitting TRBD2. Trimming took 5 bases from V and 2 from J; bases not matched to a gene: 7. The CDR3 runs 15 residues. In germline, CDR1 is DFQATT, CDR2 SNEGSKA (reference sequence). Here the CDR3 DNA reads TGCAGTGCTCGAAGGACTAGCGGCTCCACAGATACGCAGTATTTT. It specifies CSARRTSGSTDTQYF.

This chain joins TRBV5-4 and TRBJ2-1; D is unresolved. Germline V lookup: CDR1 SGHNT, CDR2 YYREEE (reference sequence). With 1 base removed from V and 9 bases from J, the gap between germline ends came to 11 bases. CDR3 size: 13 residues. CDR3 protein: CASSLWADTEQFF. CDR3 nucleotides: TGTGCCAGCAGCTTGTGGGCAGATACTGAGCAGTTCTTC.

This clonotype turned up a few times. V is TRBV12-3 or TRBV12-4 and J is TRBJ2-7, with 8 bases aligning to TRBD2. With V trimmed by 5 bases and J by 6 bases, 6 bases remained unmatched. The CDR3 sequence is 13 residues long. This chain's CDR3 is CASSLTSGLEQYF. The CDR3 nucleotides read TGTGCCAGCAGTCTCACTAGCGGCCTCGAGCAGTACTTC.

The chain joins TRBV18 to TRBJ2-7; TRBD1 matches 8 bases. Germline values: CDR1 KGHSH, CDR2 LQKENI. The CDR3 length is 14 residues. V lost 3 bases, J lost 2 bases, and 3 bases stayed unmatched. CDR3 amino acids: CASSPGQEPYEQYF. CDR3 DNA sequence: TGTGCCAGCTCACCGGGACAGGAACCCTACGAGCAGTACTTC.

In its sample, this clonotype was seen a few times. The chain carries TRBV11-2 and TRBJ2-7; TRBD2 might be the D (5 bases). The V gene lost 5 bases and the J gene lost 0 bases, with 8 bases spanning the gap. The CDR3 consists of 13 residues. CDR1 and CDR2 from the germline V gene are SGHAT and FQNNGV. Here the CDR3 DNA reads TGTGCCAGCAGCCACGGGAACTCCTACGAGCAGTACTTC. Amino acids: CASSHGNSYEQYF.

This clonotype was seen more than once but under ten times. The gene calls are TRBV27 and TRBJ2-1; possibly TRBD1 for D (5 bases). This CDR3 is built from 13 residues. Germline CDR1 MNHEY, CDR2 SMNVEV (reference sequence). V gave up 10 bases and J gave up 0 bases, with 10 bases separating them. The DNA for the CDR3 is TGTGCCACACAAGGGGACTCCTACAATGAGCAGTTCTTC. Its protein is CATQGDSYNEQFF.

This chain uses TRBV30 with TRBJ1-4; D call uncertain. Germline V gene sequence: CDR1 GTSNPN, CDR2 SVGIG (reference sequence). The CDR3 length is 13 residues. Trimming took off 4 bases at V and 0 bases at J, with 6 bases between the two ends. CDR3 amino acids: CAWIEATNEKLFF. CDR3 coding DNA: TGTGCCTGGATAGAGGCAACTAATGAAAAACTGTTTTTT.

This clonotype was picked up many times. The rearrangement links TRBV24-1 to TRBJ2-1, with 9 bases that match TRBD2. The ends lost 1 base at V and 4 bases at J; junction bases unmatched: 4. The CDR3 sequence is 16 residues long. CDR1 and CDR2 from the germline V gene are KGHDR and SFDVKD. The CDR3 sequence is CATSDFGLAGYNEQFF. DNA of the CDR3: TGTGCCACCAGTGATTTCGGGCTAGCGGGGTACAATGAGCAGTTCTTC.

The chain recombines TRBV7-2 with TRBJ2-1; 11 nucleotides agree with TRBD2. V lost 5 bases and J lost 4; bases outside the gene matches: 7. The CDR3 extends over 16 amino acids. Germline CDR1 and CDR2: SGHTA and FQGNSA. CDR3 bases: TGTGCCAGCAGCCCCCGACTAGCGGGACCTTACAATGAGCAGTTCTTC. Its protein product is CASSPRLAGPYNEQFF.

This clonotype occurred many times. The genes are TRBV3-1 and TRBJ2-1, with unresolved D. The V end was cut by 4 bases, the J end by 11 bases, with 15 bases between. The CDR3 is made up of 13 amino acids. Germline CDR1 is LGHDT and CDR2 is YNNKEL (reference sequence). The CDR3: CASSPTVEPKQFF. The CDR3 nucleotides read TGTGCCAGCAGCCCTACGGTCGAACCAAAGCAGTTCTTC.

The CDR3 DNA is TGTGCCAGCAGCACCCGGGACAGCATTAATCAGCCCCAGCATTTT. Translated, it gives CASSTRDSINQPQHF. The V and J genes are TRBV6-5 and TRBJ1-5, with 7 nucleotides matching TRBD1. V shed 6 bases, J shed 4 bases, and the junction held 9 bases outside the gene matches. CDR1 MNHEY and CDR2 SVGAGI come from the germline V gene. This CDR3 spans 15 amino acids.

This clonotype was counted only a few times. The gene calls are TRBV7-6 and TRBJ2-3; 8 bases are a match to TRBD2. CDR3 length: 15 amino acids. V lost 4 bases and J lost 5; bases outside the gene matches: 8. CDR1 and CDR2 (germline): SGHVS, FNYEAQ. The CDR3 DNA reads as TGTGCCAGCAGCTCGTCGGGACTAGGACGAGATACGCAGTATTTT. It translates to CASSSSGLGRDTQYF.

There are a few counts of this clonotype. The CDR3 protein is CSVESWLSTDTQYF. CDR3 DNA: TGCAGCGTTGAAAGTTGGCTAAGCACAGATACGCAGTATTTT. This chain links TRBV29-1 with TRBJ2-3; D unresolved. Germline assignment: CDR1 SQVTM and CDR2 ANQGSEA. Trimming stripped 2 bases from V and 0 bases from J, with 9 bases between. This CDR3 is 14 amino acids long.

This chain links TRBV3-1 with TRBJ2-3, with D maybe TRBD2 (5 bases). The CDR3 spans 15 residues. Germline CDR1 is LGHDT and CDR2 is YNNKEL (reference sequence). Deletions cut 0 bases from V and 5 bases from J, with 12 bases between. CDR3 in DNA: TGTGCCAGCAGCCAAGATCGGCGACTAAGAGATACGCAGTATTTT. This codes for CASSQDRRLRDTQYF.

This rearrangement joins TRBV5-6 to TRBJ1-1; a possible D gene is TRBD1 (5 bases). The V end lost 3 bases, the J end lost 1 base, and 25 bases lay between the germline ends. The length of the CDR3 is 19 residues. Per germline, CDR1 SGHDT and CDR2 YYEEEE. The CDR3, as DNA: TGTGCCAGCAGCTCGAACCGACGGGGGAGCTGGAGGGCGAACACTGAAGCTTTCTTT. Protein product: CASSSNRRGSWRANTEAFF.

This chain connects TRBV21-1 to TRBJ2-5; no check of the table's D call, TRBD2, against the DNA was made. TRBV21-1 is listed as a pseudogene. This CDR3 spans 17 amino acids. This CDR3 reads CASSKNMAGGPREAQYF. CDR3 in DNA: TGTGCCAGCAGCAAAAACATGGCGGGAGGGCCGCGGGAGGCCCAGTACTTC.

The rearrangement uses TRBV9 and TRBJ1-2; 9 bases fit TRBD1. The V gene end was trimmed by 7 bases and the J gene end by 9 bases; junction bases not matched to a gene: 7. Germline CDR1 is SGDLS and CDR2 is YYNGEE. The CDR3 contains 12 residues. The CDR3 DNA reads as TGTGCCAGCGGGGGACAGGGTATACGCTACACCTTC. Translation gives CASGGQGIRYTF. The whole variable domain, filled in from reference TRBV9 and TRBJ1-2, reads DSGVTQTPKHLITATGQRVTLRCSPRSGDLSVYWYQQSLDQGLQFLIQYYNGEERAKGNILERFSAQQFPDLHSELNLSSLELGDSALYFCASGGQGIRYTFGSGTRLTVV.

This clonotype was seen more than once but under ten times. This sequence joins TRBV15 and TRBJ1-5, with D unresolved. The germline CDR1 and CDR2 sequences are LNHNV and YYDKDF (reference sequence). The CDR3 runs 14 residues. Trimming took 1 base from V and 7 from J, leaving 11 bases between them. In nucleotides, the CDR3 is TGTGCCACCAGCAGAGCTTGGGGAGGGCAGCCCCAGCATTTT. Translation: CATSRAWGGQPQHF. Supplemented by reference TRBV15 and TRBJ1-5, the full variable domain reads DAMVIQNPRYQVTQFGKPVTLSCSQTLNHNVMYWYQQKSSQAPKLLFHYYDKDFNNEADTPDNFQSRRPNTSFCFLDIRSPGLGDTAMYLCATSRAWGGQPQHFGDGTRLSIL.

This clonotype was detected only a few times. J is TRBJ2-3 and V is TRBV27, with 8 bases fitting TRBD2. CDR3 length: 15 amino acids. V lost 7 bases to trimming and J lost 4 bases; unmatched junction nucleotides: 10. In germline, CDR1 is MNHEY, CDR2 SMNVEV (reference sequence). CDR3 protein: CASTVSGSAADTQYF. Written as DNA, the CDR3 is TGTGCCAGCACCGTGAGCGGGAGTGCGGCAGATACGCAGTATTTT.